Below, 7 T cell receptor beta chains from the same sample are listed, as sequenced in a study of beta chain features in type 1 diabetes. Their target antigens are unknown. Findings and caveats of the study: TCRB CDR3s from Type 1 diabetes patients were moderately but significantly shorter in all four CD4+ subsets.

Expressed TCRB transcripts were sequenced because the entire RNA isolate underwent reverse transcription. Method: immunoSEQ multiplex PCR; TCRdb's copy keeps in-frame clones and lacks some. The repertoire holds 600,000 to 700,000 clones, 9.5% to 15% seen once, with more than 0.1% in the top ten. The specimen was naive CD4+ T cells from blood. The receptors come from a man younger than 45 with type 1 diabetes.

The chain carries TRBV4-3 and TRBJ2-3; TRBD2 is a possible D gene (7 bases). Per germline, CDR1 LGHNA and CDR2 YSLEER. The CDR3 length is 16 residues. Trimming removed 0 bases from V and 3 bases from J, with 13 bases in between. Here the CDR3 DNA reads TGCGCCAGCAGCCAAGATCGGGGGGCGGTAACAGATACGCAGTATTTT. Translated, it gives CASSQDRGAVTDTQYF.

This rearrangement joins TRBV5-1 to TRBJ2-3; 11 bases agree with TRBD2. Trimming took 2 bases from V and 4 from J; bases not matched to a gene: 9. This CDR3 contains 17 residues. Germline CDR1 is SGHRS and CDR2 is YFSETQ. The CDR3 sequence: CASSLTSGGSGADTQYF. The DNA for the CDR3 is TGCGCCAGCAGCTTAACTAGCGGGGGTTCAGGGGCAGATACGCAGTATTTT.

This clone was counted only a few times. The rearrangement links TRBV4-3 to TRBJ1-2; 7 nucleotides align to TRBD1. V lost 3 bases and J lost 3; bases outside the gene matches: 7. Germline assignment: CDR1 LGHNA and CDR2 YSLEER. The CDR3 covers 15 residues. The CDR3 coding sequence is TGCGCCAGCAGCCAGGACGACAGGGTAGACTATGGCTACACCTTC. Its translation: CASSQDDRVDYGYTF.

The rearrangement joins TRBV15 to TRBJ1-2; D may be TRBD1 (6 bases). Germline CDR1 is LNHNV and CDR2 is YYDKDF (reference sequence). The CDR3 is 14 amino acids. V was trimmed by 9 bases and J by 2 bases, leaving 16 bases between them. The CDR3 coding sequence is TGTGCCACGAAGCCGGGACACATCAACTATGGCTACACCTTC. This sequence encodes CATKPGHINYGYTF.

The rearrangement joins TRBV6-5 to TRBJ2-5, with 11 bases aligning to TRBD1. The J segment lost 6 bases and the V segment lost 7 bases, leaving 10 bases of the junction unmatched. The germline gives CDR1 MNHEY, CDR2 SVGAGI. CDR3 length: 15 residues. The CDR3 coding sequence is TGTGCCAGCAACACTGGACAGGGGGCCGGGCAGACCCAGTACTTC. Its translation: CASNTGQGAGQTQYF.

The rearrangement uses TRBV5-4 and TRBJ2-1; 9 bases are shared with TRBD2. The CDR3 totals 15 residues. Germline values: CDR1 SGHNT, CDR2 YYREEE (reference sequence). The junction had 4 bases not matched to a gene; V was cut back by 0 bases and J by 6 bases. The CDR3 DNA reads TGTGCCAGCAGCTTGGACGGCGGGGGGGGCAATGAGCAGTTCTTC. Its translation: CASSLDGGGGNEQFF. Based on the CDR3 plus reference TRBV5-4 and TRBJ2-1, the full variable domain is ETGVTQSPTHLIKTRGQQVTLRCSSQSGHNTVSWYQQALGQGPQFIFQYYREEENGRGNFPPRFSGLQFPNYSSELNVNALELDDSALYLCASSLDGGGGNEQFFGPGTRLTVL.

In its sample, this clone was seen a few times. The J gene is TRBJ2-1, the V gene TRBV7-9, with a possible D match to TRBD1 (5 bases). Deletions cut 5 bases from V and 4 bases from J, with 9 bases between. This CDR3 has 13 residues. Germline CDR1 reads SEHNR; CDR2 reads FQNEAQ (reference sequence). CDR3 in DNA: TGTGCCAGCAGCAACACAGGTTACAATGAGCAGTTCTTC. Translation: CASSNTGYNEQFF. Full variable domain (outside the CDR3, taken from reference TRBV7-9 and TRBJ2-1): DTGVSQNPRHKITKRGQNVTFRCDPISEHNRLYWYRQTLGQGPEFLTYFQNEAQLEKSRLLSDRFSAERPKGSFSTLEIQRTEQGDSAMYLCASSNTGYNEQFFGPGTRLTVL.